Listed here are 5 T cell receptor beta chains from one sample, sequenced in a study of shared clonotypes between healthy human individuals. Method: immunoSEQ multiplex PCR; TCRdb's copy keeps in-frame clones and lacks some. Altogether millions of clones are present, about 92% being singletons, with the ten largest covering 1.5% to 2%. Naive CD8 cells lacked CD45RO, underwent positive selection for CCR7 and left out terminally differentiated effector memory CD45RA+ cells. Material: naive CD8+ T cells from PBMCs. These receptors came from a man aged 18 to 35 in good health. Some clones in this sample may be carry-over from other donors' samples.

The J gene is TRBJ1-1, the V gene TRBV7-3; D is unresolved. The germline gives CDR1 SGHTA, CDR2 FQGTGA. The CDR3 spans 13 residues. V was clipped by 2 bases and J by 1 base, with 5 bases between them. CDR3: CASSLLPNTEAFF. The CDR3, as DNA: TGTGCCAGCAGCTTACTTCCGAACACTGAAGCTTTCTTT. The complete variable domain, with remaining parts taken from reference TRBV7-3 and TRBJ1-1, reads GAGVSQTPSNKVTEKGKYVELRCDPISGHTALYWYRQSLGQGPEFLIYFQGTGAADDSGLPNDRFFAVRPEGSVSTLKIQRTERGDSAVYLCASSLLPNTEAFFGQGTRLTVV.

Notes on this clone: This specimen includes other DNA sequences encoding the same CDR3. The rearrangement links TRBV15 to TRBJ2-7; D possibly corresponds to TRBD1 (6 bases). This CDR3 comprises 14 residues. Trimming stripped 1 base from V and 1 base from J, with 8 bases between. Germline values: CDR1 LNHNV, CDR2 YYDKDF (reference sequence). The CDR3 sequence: CATSRGQGSYEQYF. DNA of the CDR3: TGTGCCACCAGCAGAGGCCAGGGGTCCTACGAGCAGTACTTC.

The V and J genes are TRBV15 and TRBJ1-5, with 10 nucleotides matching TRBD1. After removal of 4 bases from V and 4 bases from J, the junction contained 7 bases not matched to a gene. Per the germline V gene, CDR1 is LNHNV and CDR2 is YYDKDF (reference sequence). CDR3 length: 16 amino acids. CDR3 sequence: CATSKGTGEWNQPQHF. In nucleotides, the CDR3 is TGTGCCACCAGCAAAGGGACAGGGGAGTGGAATCAGCCCCAGCATTTT.

CDR3: CASSVDGGSTEAFF. As DNA, the CDR3 is TGTGCCAGCAGCGTAGATGGGGGTTCCACTGAAGCTTTCTTT. The chain links TRBV9 to TRBJ1-1; possible D gene TRBD1, 5 bases. This CDR3 comprises 14 residues. Germline CDR1 reads SGDLS; CDR2 reads YYNGEE. Trimming shortened V by 0 bases and J by 4 bases, and 10 bases separated the two germline ends.

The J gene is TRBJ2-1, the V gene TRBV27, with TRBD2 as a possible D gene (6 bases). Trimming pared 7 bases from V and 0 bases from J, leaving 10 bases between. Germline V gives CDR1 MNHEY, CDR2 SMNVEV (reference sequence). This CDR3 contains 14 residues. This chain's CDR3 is CASKRVSSYNEQFF. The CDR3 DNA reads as TGTGCCAGCAAGCGGGTCAGCTCCTACAATGAGCAGTTCTTC.